This T cell receptor beta chain is from a study of blood T cell repertoires in COVID-19. At the level of the study: Both acute and convalescent COVID-19 samples were obtained from the United States, Italy and Spain. Nucleic acid was either cDNA or gDNA, and it came from T cells, B-cell-depleted T cells, or PBMCs.

Per the study methods: Amplification of reference gene primers was used by the study to estimate nucleated cell counts. Using immunoSEQ multiplex PCR, the repertoire was profiled, and TCRdb retains in-frame clones only, with some absent. The V and J calls and clone size are taken from that table; D and trimming were inferred from the DNA. The sample shows about 290,000 clones, 89% of them seen only once. Losses at the gene ends were 0 bases for V and 5 bases for J; bases not matched to a gene: 4. The germline gives CDR1 SQVTM, CDR2 ANQGSEA. This CDR3 has 15 amino acids. The rearrangement uses TRBV29-1 and TRBJ2-1; TRBD2 agrees at 10 bases. The sequenced sample consisted of peripheral blood. This clonotype was sampled from a woman in her twenties or thirties with COVID-19, enrolled during active disease. The CDR3 sequence: CSVEDSGGRNNEQFF. Here the CDR3 DNA reads TGCAGCGTTGAAGATAGCGGGGGGCGAAACAATGAGCAGTTCTTC.